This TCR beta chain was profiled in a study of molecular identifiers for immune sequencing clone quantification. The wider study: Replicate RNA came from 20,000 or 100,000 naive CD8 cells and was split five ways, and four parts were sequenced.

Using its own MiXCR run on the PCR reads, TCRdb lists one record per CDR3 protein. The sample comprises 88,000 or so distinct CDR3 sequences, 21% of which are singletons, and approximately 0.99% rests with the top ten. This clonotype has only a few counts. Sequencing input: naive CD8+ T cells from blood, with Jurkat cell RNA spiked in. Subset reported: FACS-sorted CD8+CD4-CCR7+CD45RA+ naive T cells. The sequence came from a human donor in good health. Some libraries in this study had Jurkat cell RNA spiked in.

CDR3 bases: TGTGCCAGCAGTACAGGAGGCCGGGAGCAGTTCTTC. Its translation is CASSTGGREQFF. The V gene is TRBV12-3 or TRBV12-4, the J gene TRBJ2-1; D possibly uses TRBD1 or TRBD2 (5 bases each). The CDR3 is 12 residues long. With 5 bases removed from V and 10 bases from J, the gap between germline ends came to 12 bases.